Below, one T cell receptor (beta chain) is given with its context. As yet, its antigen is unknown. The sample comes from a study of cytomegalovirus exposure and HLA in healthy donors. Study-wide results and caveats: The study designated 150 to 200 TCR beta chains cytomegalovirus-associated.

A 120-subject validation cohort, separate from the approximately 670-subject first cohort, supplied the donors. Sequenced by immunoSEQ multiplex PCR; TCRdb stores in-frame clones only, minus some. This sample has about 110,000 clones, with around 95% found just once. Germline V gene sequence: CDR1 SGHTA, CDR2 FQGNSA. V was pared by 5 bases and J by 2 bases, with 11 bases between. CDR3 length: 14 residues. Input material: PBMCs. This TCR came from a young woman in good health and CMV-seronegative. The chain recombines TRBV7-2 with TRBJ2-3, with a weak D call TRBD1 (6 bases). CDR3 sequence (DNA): TGTGCCAGCAGCCGGACAGCGCCCACAGATACGCAGTATTTT. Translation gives CASSRTAPTDTQYF.